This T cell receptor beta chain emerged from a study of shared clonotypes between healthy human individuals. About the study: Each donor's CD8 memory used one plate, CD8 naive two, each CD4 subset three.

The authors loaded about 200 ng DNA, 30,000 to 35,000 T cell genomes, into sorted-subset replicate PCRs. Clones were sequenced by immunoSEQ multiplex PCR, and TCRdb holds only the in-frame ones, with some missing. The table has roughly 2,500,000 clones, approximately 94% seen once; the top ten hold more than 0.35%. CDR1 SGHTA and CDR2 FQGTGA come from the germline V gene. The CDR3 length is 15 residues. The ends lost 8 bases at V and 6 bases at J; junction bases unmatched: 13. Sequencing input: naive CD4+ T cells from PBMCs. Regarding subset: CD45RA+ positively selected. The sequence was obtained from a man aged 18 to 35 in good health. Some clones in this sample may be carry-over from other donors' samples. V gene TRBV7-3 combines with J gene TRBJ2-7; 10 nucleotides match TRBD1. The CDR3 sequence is CASARGETGGGEQYF. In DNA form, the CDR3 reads TGTGCCAGCGCCCGAGGGGAGACAGGGGGCGGCGAGCAGTACTTC.